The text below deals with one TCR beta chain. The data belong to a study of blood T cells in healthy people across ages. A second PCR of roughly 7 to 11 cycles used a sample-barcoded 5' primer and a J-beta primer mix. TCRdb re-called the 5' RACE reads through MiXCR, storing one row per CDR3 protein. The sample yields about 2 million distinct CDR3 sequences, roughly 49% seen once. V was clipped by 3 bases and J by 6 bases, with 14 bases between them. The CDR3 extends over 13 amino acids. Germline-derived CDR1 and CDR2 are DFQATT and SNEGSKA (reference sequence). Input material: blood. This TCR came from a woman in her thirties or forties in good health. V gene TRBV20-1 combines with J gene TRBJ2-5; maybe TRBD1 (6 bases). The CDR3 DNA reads TGCAGTGCTAGGGGGGCCAATGGAAAGACCCAGTACTTC. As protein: CSARGANGKTQYF.